What follows are 12 T cell receptor beta chains derived from one specimen sequenced in a study of blood T cell repertoires in COVID-19. Produced via immunoSEQ multiplex PCR; TCRdb's table is partial and in-frame only. The table shows around 130,000 clones, with around 80% occurring only once. The sequenced material came from peripheral blood. The receptors here all came from a man between 65 and 85 years old with acute or convalescent COVID-19.

This rearrangement joins TRBV19 to TRBJ1-5; D remains ambiguous. CDR1 and CDR2 from the germline V gene are LNHDA and SQIVND (reference sequence). Trimming pared 5 bases from V and 2 bases from J, leaving 7 bases between. This CDR3 contains 13 residues. CDR3 in DNA: TGTGCCAGTAGTGAGGCTGGCAATCAGCCCCAGCATTTT. Translating it yields CASSEAGNQPQHF.

The V and J genes are TRBV6-1 and TRBJ2-5, with D tentatively TRBD2 (5 bases). The CDR3 contains 11 residues. The V gene's germline CDR1 is MNHNS and CDR2 SASEGT. V lost 3 bases to trimming and J lost 9 bases, with 8 bases between them. The CDR3 here is CASSEDWAQYF. Here the CDR3 DNA reads TGTGCCAGCAGTGAGGACTGGGCCCAGTACTTC.

This chain connects TRBV3-1 (or the pseudogene TRBV3-2) to TRBJ2-1; 15 bases fit TRBD2. From germline, CDR1 is LGHDT and CDR2 YNNKEL (reference sequence). The ends lost 4 bases at V and 9 bases at J; junction bases unmatched: 4. The CDR3 totals 15 residues. DNA of the CDR3: TGTGCCAGCAGCCCTGGGACTAGCGGGGGGCTTGAGCAGTTCTTC. Translation: CASSPGTSGGLEQFF.

The CDR3 region has the DNA TGTGCCAGCTCACCCCTAGCGGGGGGAACGAATGAGCAGTTCTTC. Protein product: CASSPLAGGTNEQFF. V is TRBV18 and J is TRBJ2-1, with 11 bases aligning to TRBD2. V was pared by 3 bases and J by 7 bases, with 5 bases of the junction left unmatched. CDR3 length equals 15 residues. Germline V gene data show CDR1 as KGHSH and CDR2 as LQKENI.

This chain joins TRBV5-5 and TRBJ1-1, with TRBD1 identical over 7 bases. This CDR3 contains 14 residues. The germline V gene encodes CDR1 SGHKS and CDR2 YYEKEE (reference sequence). V shed 4 bases, J shed 7 bases, and the junction held 10 bases outside the gene matches. The CDR3 region is CASSTADRELEAFF. Here the CDR3 DNA reads TGTGCCAGCAGCACTGCAGACAGGGAACTTGAAGCTTTCTTT.

CDR3: CASSSQGGYGYTF. CDR3 nucleotides: TGTGCCAGCAGTTCACAGGGGGGGTATGGCTACACCTTC. This sequence joins TRBV28 and TRBJ1-2; 8 bases line up with TRBD1. The junction had 3 bases not matched to a gene; V was cut back by 4 bases and J by 5 bases. Per germline, CDR1 MDHEN and CDR2 SYDVKM. The CDR3 spans 13 residues.

The rearrangement links TRBV2 to TRBJ1-5; 7 bases fit TRBD1. CDR3 size: 16 residues. Per the germline V gene, CDR1 is SNHLY and CDR2 is FYNNEI. The V and J ends lost 7 bases and 6 bases, in that order; junction bases with no gene match: 15. The CDR3 loop is CASKSGTGVLGQPQHF. CDR3 nucleotide sequence: TGTGCCAGCAAGTCCGGAACAGGGGTTCTGGGTCAGCCCCAGCATTTT.

The chain links TRBV5-6 to TRBJ1-1, with TRBD1 identical over 9 bases. Per the germline V gene, CDR1 is SGHDT and CDR2 is YYEEEE. J gave up 10 bases and V 1 base, and 5 bases lay outside the gene matches. This CDR3 spans 13 amino acids. The CDR3 reads CASSLYGTGRAFF. In nucleotides, the CDR3 is TGTGCCAGCAGCTTGTATGGGACAGGGAGAGCTTTCTTT.

The chain uses TRBV7-8 and TRBJ1-2; 9 positions agree with TRBD1. Germline values: CDR1 SGHVS, CDR2 FQNEAQ. The CDR3 has 16 residues. Trimming at V came to 5 bases and at J to 1 base, leaving 8 bases not matched to a gene. Here the CDR3 reads CASSRQGVGVNYGYTF. The DNA of the CDR3 is TGTGCCAGCAGCAGACAGGGGGTTGGGGTTAACTATGGCTACACCTTC.

This clone was observed a handful of times. The J gene is TRBJ1-1, the V gene TRBV7-9, with TRBD1 as a possible D gene (5 bases). V dropped 1 base and J dropped 0 bases, with 9 bases sitting between them. Germline-derived CDR1 and CDR2 are SEHNR and FQNEAQ (reference sequence). The CDR3 has 15 amino acids. CDR3 region: CASSLGQYLNTEAFF. DNA of the CDR3: TGTGCCAGCAGCTTAGGACAGTATCTGAACACTGAAGCTTTCTTT.

This clone has more than one count but fewer than ten. The rearrangement links TRBV18 to TRBJ2-3; D might be TRBD1 (5 bases). This CDR3 has 15 amino acids. Germline V gene lookup returns CDR1 KGHSH and CDR2 LQKENI. V was pared by 4 bases and J by 0 bases, with 11 bases between. The CDR3 reads CASSRQTPSTDTQYF. The CDR3 coding sequence is TGTGCCAGCTCACGACAGACGCCTAGCACAGATACGCAGTATTTT.

V is TRBV19 and J is TRBJ1-6; 8 bases are a match to TRBD1. The CDR3 covers 15 residues. V lost 10 bases, J lost 6 bases, and 11 bases stayed unmatched. The V gene's germline CDR1 is LNHDA and CDR2 SQIVND (reference sequence). CDR3 nucleotides: TGTGCCACTAAGGACAGGGCCGGTTCTAATTCACCCCTCCACTTT. Encoded protein: CATKDRAGSNSPLHF.